Following are 8 T cell receptor beta chains from one sample sequenced in a study of blood T cell repertoires in COVID-19. Profiling relied on immunoSEQ multiplex PCR, and the TCRdb table lists in-frame clones only, not all of them. This sample has 100,000 to 150,000 clones; 80% to 90% occur once, and the top ten carry approximately 4.5%. The sample comprised peripheral blood. These receptors came from a man in his fifties or sixties with COVID-19, enrolled during active disease.

This sequence joins TRBV30 and TRBJ1-2; the D is unclear. Trimming pared 5 bases from V and 3 bases from J, leaving 10 bases between. The CDR3 runs to 12 residues. Germline CDR1 and CDR2: GTSNPN and SVGIG (reference sequence). CDR3 nucleotides: TGTGCCTGGCTGATAGAGCACTATGGCTACACCTTC. It codes for CAWLIEHYGYTF.

This chain uses TRBV4-2 with TRBJ1-2; D gene unclear. This CDR3 spans 13 amino acids. The V and J ends lost 3 bases and 8 bases respectively, with 13 bases between them. Germline values: CDR1 LGHNA, CDR2 YNFKEQ. The CDR3: CASSQEGFEGYTF. Here the CDR3 DNA reads TGTGCCAGCAGCCAGGAGGGCTTTGAAGGCTACACCTTC.

This chain connects TRBV4-2 to TRBJ2-5, with no clear D. There are 14 residues in the CDR3. Germline V gene lookup returns CDR1 LGHNA and CDR2 YNFKEQ. V gave up 4 bases and J gave up 4 bases, with 13 bases separating them. The CDR3 loop is CASSPSGFSETQYF. The CDR3 DNA reads TGTGCCAGCAGCCCCTCCGGGTTCTCAGAGACCCAGTACTTC.

V usage is TRBV12-3 or TRBV12-4 and J usage is TRBJ2-7; 7 bases are a match to TRBD2. The V and J ends lost 9 bases and 5 bases, in that order; junction bases with no gene match: 10. The CDR3 loop spans 13 amino acids. CDR3 loop: CASRAGTEDEQYF. The CDR3 DNA is TGTGCCAGTCGAGCGGGAACAGAGGACGAGCAGTACTTC.

The rearrangement uses TRBV18 and TRBJ2-5; D is perhaps TRBD2 (5 bases). Trimming removed 6 bases at V and 4 bases at J, with 12 bases between. There are 13 residues in the CDR3. The germline V gene encodes CDR1 KGHSH and CDR2 LQKENI. CDR3 sequence reads: CASSRGEGETQYF. The CDR3 DNA is TGTGCCAGCTCCCGGGGAGAAGGAGAGACCCAGTACTTC.

This rearrangement joins TRBV18 to TRBJ1-2, with 9 bases lining up with TRBD1. V lost 3 bases and J lost 7; bases outside the gene matches: 6. Germline CDR1 is KGHSH and CDR2 is LQKENI. The CDR3 extends over 14 amino acids. Here the CDR3 reads CASSPGTGRAGYTF. The CDR3 coding sequence is TGTGCCAGCTCACCCGGGACAGGGAGGGCTGGCTACACCTTC.

The J gene is TRBJ1-1, the V gene TRBV6-6; D perhaps matches TRBD1 (5 bases). The germline V and J ends were trimmed by 5 bases and 3 bases, with 16 bases remaining between them. Germline CDR1 is MNHNY and CDR2 is SVGAGI (reference sequence). This CDR3 is 15 amino acids long. The CDR3 loop is CASSGRVKGYTEAFF. The CDR3 bases are TGTGCCAGCAGTGGCAGGGTAAAGGGTTACACTGAAGCTTTCTTT.

The chain carries TRBV4-3 and TRBJ1-4; 8 nucleotides line up with TRBD1. CDR3 length equals 17 residues. CDR1 is LGHNA and CDR2 is YSLEER in the germline V gene. J gave up 4 bases and V 0 bases, and 7 bases lay outside the gene matches. The CDR3 DNA follows: TGCGCCAGCAGCCAAGATTTTATGACAGGGGATAATGAAAAACTGTTTTTT. This gives the protein CASSQDFMTGDNEKLFF.